The sequence of this T cell receptor (beta chain) was determined in a study of blood T cells in healthy people across ages. Study information: Roughly one uniquely barcoded beta molecule per two T cells was captured. Study-level findings and limits: For the donors, CMV status was unknown and possibly confounded expanded clonotype changes.

This clonotype was found a few times. Its antigen remains unidentified. Donors were healthy Caucasian individuals from Russia aged roughly 6 to 90. Primers used in a second PCR of roughly 7 to 12 cycles were a sample-barcoded 5' primer and a J-beta primer mix. TCRdb independently ran MiXCR on the 5' RACE reads; one entry per CDR3 protein. Altogether about 1.1 million distinct CDR3 sequences are present, about two fifths being singletons, with the ten largest covering around 14%. The trim removed 3 bases at V and 5 bases at J, leaving 3 bases unmatched. The CDR3 totals 15 residues. Germline-derived CDR1 and CDR2 are DFQATT and SNEGSKA (reference sequence).

The receptor's source is a young man in good health. This chain uses TRBV20-1 with TRBJ2-1; 14 bases are shared with TRBD2. The sequenced sample was blood. CDR3 in DNA: TGCAGTGCTAGCGGGGGACTAGCGGGGGACAATGAGCAGTTCTTC. As protein: CSASGGLAGDNEQFF.